The rows below give T cell receptor beta chains drawn from one sample of a study of T-cell reconstitution after alpha-beta-depleted transplantation in children. TCRdb analysed the PCR reads with MiXCR anew, one entry per CDR3 protein. The sample lists approximately 70,000 distinct CDR3 sequences; over 4.5% were seen once. The sample in question was PBMCs, mostly from graft donor cells, obtained 180 days after TCRalphabeta/CD19-depleted stem cell transplant. These receptors originate from a boy in the first two years of life who had a stem cell transplant for acute myeloid leukemia, so the T cells may come from the graft donor. Both conserved end residues are part of each CDR3. Fields, in order: J gene, clone size, V gene, D gene, CDR3 DNA, CDR3 protein. D genes are given only for firm matches. Clone size is not always given. Where it is, it says once, few, many or a class for expanded clones.

>TRBJ2-7|many|TRBV19|TRBD1
TGTGCCAGTAGTAGGCCCCCGGCGACAGGGGTAACCTACGAGCAGTACTTC
CASSRPPATGVTYEQYF
>TRBJ2-5|many|TRBV20-1|NA
TGCAGTGCTAGAGGCGCCAGAGGCCCAGAGACCCAGTACTTC
CSARGARGPETQYF
>TRBJ2-1|many|TRBV18|TRBD2
TGTGCCAGCTCACCGCTCTGGACTAGCGGGGGGGAAAACTCCTACAATGAGCAGTTCTTC
CASSPLWTSGGENSYNEQFF
>TRBJ2-6|many|TRBV27|NA
TGTGCCAGCAAGGGTCGGTCTGGGGCCAACGTCCTGACTTTC
CASKGRSGANVLTF
>TRBJ2-5|many|TRBV15|TRBD2
TGTGCCACCAGCATCGGGACTAGCGGGGGGTTAGAGACCCAGTACTTC
CATSIGTSGGLETQYF
>TRBJ1-1|many|TRBV5-1|TRBD1
TGCGCCAGCAGCTTGGGGACAGGGGTATCTGAAGCTTTCTTT
CASSLGTGVSEAFF
>TRBJ2-7|many|TRBV7-2|NA
TGTGCCAGCAGCTTAGTGGGGACCTACGAGCAGTACTTC
CASSLVGTYEQYF
>TRBJ2-2|many|TRBV14|NA
TGTGCCAGCGAACCTCTCGGGGAGAACACCGGGGAGCTGTTTTTT
CASEPLGENTGELFF
>TRBJ2-7|many|TRBV15|TRBD1
TGTGCCACCAGCAGAGACAGGACAGGGAGCCACGAGCAGTACTTC
CATSRDRTGSHEQYF
>TRBJ2-1|many|TRBV5-1|NA
TGCGCCAGCAGCTTGGAGAGCAATGAGCAGTTCTTC
CASSLESNEQFF
>TRBJ2-1|many|TRBV5-1|NA
TGCGCCAGCCAGGTATTAGGCACCGACGATGAGCAGTTCTTC
CASQVLGTDDEQFF
>TRBJ1-2|many|TRBV20-1|NA
TGCAGTGCTAGACGACCGAAGGTCTACACCTTC
CSARRPKVYTF
>TRBJ1-3|many|TRBV7-2|NA
TGTGCCAGCAGCTTAGTTGGGGTCAGGTCTGGAAACACCATATATTTT
CASSLVGVRSGNTIYF
>TRBJ1-1|many|TRBV3-1|NA
TGTGCCAGCAGCCAAGATTTCGGAGGGGTCACTGAAGCTTTCTTT
CASSQDFGGVTEAFF
>TRBJ2-7|many|TRBV5-1|NA
TGCGCCAGCAGCTTGAGGCAGGGGAGGTACGAGCAGTACTTC
CASSLRQGRYEQYF
>TRBJ2-4|many|TRBV29-1|TRBD1
TGCAGCGTATCCGGGACAGCAAAAAACATTCAGTACTTC
CSVSGTAKNIQYF
>TRBJ2-7|many|TRBV11-3|NA
TGTGCCAGCAGCTCTCACAGGAGCTACGAGCAGTACTTC
CASSSHRSYEQYF
>TRBJ1-2|many|TRBV5-5|NA
TGTGCCAGCAGCCCCCCCCCCGGGGGCGACTATGGCTACACCTTC
CASSPPPGGDYGYTF
>TRBJ1-2|many|TRBV25-1|NA
TGTGCCAGCAGTGTGGCAGGGACTTTGGGTGGCTACACCTTC
CASSVAGTLGGYTF
>TRBJ2-1|many|TRBV7-8|NA
TGTGCCAGCAGCTTGGGGTCACACTCCTACAATGAGCAGTTCTTC
CASSLGSHSYNEQFF
>TRBJ1-6|many|TRBV20-1|NA
TGCAGTGCTAGAGATCTTGGGTATAATTCACCCCTCCACTTT
CSARDLGYNSPLHF
>TRBJ2-6|NA|TRBV4-3|NA
TGCGCCAGCAGCCAAGACCTCCTCTACGGGCTCTCTGGGGCCAACGTCCTGACTTTC
CASSQDLLYGLSGANVLTF
>TRBJ2-3|NA|TRBV7-6|TRBD2
TGTGCCAGCAGCTTTTTTAGCGGGGCTAGCACAGATACGCAGTATTTT
CASSFFSGASTDTQYF
>TRBJ2-7|many|TRBV5-1|TRBD2
TGCGCCAGCAGCTTGGCGGGGGGTAACGAGCAGTACTTC
CASSLAGGNEQYF
>TRBJ2-1|many|TRBV20-1|NA
TGCAGTGCTAGAGATAAGTTTGGGGGGGGCCAAAAGGGCAATGAGCAGTTCTTC
CSARDKFGGGQKGNEQFF
>TRBJ1-5|many|TRBV7-9|NA
TGTGCCAGCAGCCTCACAGGGCCTGGCAATCAGCCCCAGCATTTT
CASSLTGPGNQPQHF
>TRBJ1-1|many|TRBV7-9|TRBD1
TGTGCCAGCAGCCCTAGACAGGGGGACACTGAAGCTTTCTTT
CASSPRQGDTEAFF
>TRBJ2-5|many|TRBV27|TRBD2
TGTGCCAGCAGTACCATAGCGGGGGGACCTAAAGAGACCCAGTACTTC
CASSTIAGGPKETQYF
>TRBJ2-6|NA|TRBV27|NA
TGTGCCAAAAGCCGCTCTGGGGCCAACGTCCTGACTTTC
CAKSRSGANVLTF
>TRBJ2-1|many|TRBV6-1|TRBD2
TGTGCCAGCAGTGACCTGACTAGCGGGTGGTACAATGAGCAGTTCTTC
CASSDLTSGWYNEQFF
>TRBJ1-5|many|TRBV12-3/TRBV12-4|TRBD1
TGTGCCAGCAGCCGGGGAGGGGGCTTTAGCAATCAGCCCCAGCATTTT
CASSRGGGFSNQPQHF
>TRBJ2-1|many|TRBV10-3|TRBD1
TGTGCCGCTGGGGGGACAGGCGCGTCCTACAATGAGCAGTTCTTC
CAAGGTGASYNEQFF
>TRBJ1-3|many|TRBV6-1|NA
TGTGCCAGCGGAGAGTGGAGCTCTGGAAACACCATATATTTT
CASGEWSSGNTIYF
>TRBJ1-1|many|TRBV29-1|NA
TGCAGCGTTTTAGGGGTTGCGAACACTGAAGCTTTCTTT
CSVLGVANTEAFF
>TRBJ2-2|many|TRBV30|NA
TGTGCCTGGAGGTCAGGGGCGAACACCGGGGAGCTGTTTTTT
CAWRSGANTGELFF
>TRBJ1-3|many|TRBV5-1|NA
TGCGCCAGCAGCTTGTTTGGACAACTTCCCTCTGGAAACACCATATATTTT
CASSLFGQLPSGNTIYF
>TRBJ1-4|once|TRBV28|TRBD1
TGTGCCAGCAGTTTAAGGACAGGAATCCTGTTTTTT
CASSLRTGILFF
>TRBJ1-2|many|TRBV29-1|TRBD1
TGCAGCGCTGAGGGGGCGTGGGGCTACACCTTC
CSAEGAWGYTF
>TRBJ2-1|many|TRBV12-3/TRBV12-4|TRBD2
TGTGCCAGCAGCGAACTAGCGGTCTACAATGAGCAGTTCTTC
CASSELAVYNEQFF